This T cell receptor (beta chain) was sequenced for a study of CD8+ T cells in alopecia areata. Study summary: Treatment with tofacitinib (6 to 18 months) was followed by 6 months off drug.

This clone was seen once. Its matching antigen is unknown. Study findings and constraints: Clonality in lesional scalp, especially alopecia totalis/universalis, exceeded that of normal scalp. Possibly as an HLA-related effect, TCR sharing across patients appeared less clear than in mice.

V was pared by 8 bases and J by 5 bases, with 9 bases of the junction left unmatched. Germline values: CDR1 SQVTM, CDR2 ANQGSEA. The CDR3 length is 13 residues. RNA was isolated and reverse transcribed to cDNA, the sequencing template. Libraries were prepared by immunoSEQ multiplex PCR; TCRdb keeps only in-frame clonotypes and omits some of them. The data show approximately 180,000 clones, roughly 60% seen once. Alopecia areata patients had lesional scalp punch biopsies and peripheral blood taken from them. This TCR derives from a human donor with alopecia areata. Here the sequenced sample was CD4+ T cells sorted from blood, taken at week 0. The J gene is TRBJ1-5, the V gene TRBV29-1; 7 bases agree with TRBD1. CDR3 sequence (DNA): TGCAGCACGCGACAGGGAGTAGATCAGCCCCAGCATTTT. It codes for CSTRQGVDQPQHF.